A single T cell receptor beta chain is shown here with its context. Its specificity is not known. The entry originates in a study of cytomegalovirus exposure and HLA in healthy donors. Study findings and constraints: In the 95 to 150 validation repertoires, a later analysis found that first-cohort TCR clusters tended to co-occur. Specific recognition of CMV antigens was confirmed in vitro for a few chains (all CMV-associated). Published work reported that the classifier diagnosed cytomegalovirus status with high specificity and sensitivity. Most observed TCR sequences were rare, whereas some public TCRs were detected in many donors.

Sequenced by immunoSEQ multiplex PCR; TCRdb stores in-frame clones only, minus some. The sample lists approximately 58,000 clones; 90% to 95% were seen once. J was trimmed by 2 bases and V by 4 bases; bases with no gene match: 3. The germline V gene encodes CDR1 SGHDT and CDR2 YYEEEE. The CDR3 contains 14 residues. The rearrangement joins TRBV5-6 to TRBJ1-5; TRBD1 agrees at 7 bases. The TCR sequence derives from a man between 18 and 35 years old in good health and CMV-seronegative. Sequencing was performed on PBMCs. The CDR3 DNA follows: TGTGCCAGCAGCATAGGGACAGGCAATCAGCCCCAGCATTTT. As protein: CASSIGTGNQPQHF.